The T cell receptor (beta chain) under discussion was sequenced for a study of blood T cells in healthy people across ages. For the second PCR, which ran for 7 to 11 cycles, a sample-barcoded 5' primer and a J-beta primer mix were used. Every molecule of cDNA carried a tag from a template-switch adaptor with 12 random nucleotides. TCRdb itself ran the 5' RACE reads through MiXCR, one entry per CDR3 protein. This repertoire shows about 1.8 million distinct CDR3 sequences, approximately 50% found once; its top ten account for approximately 2%. Trimming took 0 bases from V and 10 from J, leaving 10 bases between them. The length of the CDR3 is 14 residues.

The sequence was obtained from a woman in her forties in good health. The chain employs TRBV12-3 or TRBV12-4 and TRBJ1-6; no clear D. Sequencing was done on a sample of blood. The CDR3 spells CASSLAGGKSPLHF. DNA for the CDR3: TGTGCCAGCAGTTTAGCTGGTGGGAAATCACCCCTCCACTTT.